This TCR beta chain was captured in a study of T cell repertoires in cytomegalovirus infection. Overall study: From public TCR beta signatures came an indication of both CMV infection and matching HLA type. Study conclusions and caveats: Pooled public TCR beta family frequency picked out CMV carriers with the relevant HLA. CMV-specific HLA-C-restricted TCR beta clonotypes dominated the ex vivo response.

The germline V gene encodes CDR1 SEHNR and CDR2 FQNEAQ (reference sequence). With V trimmed by 2 bases and J by 3 bases, 6 bases remained unmatched. There are 15 residues in the CDR3. This clonotype was counted at least ten times. Its target is not known. In TCRdb, the reads were re-called with MiXCR into one record per CDR3 protein. The repertoire has 200,000 or so distinct CDR3 sequences, 28% of them found once; the top ten carry around 29%. This chain connects TRBV7-9 to TRBJ2-7; 8 nucleotides match TRBD1. The sequence was collected from a human donor in good health (CMV status not recorded). Some clones in this sample may be carry-over from other donors' samples. Material for sequencing was PBMCs. The CDR3 nucleotides are TGTGCCAGCAGCTTAACGGACAGGGAGATCTACGAGCAGTACTTC. Translating it yields CASSLTDREIYEQYF.